This record covers a single T cell receptor (beta chain). The clone's antigen remains unknown. The record has no base qualities; no much larger clone is one base away. The method was the immunoSEQ multiplex PCR assay. This immuneACCESS table, as held by TCRdb, lists in-frame sequences with V and J called but not all clones. Of the missing ones, under half trace to an unresolved V gene in checked studies; the others have no known cause. This sample gives 80,000 to 90,000 clones in total; 94% of them show up just once. The biggest ten clones account for 0.25% of the sample. The CDR3 goes from the cysteine to the phenylalanine over 18 residues. Only CDR3 DNA is held: 54 bases, read in frame from base 1. CDR1 and CDR2 are drawn from the germline V gene: MGHRA, YSYEKL. The germline ends are 23 bases apart after V is trimmed by 3 bases and J by 3 bases. The source of the sample is a study of technical replicates of blood from four donors (dated by TCRdb to about 2017).

The chain links TRBV4-1 with TRBJ1-2; no confident D gene assignment can be made. The sequence came from a human donor in good health. The sample consisted of T cells isolated from PBMCs. The CDR3 region reads CASSHPEGVQDPHYGYTF. The nucleotides read TGCGCCAGCAGCCACCCTGAGGGAGTCCAGGATCCCCACTATGGCTACACCTTC.